This is a list of T cell receptor beta chains from one sample in a study of blood T cell repertoires in COVID-19. Clones were sequenced by immunoSEQ multiplex PCR, and TCRdb holds only the in-frame ones, with some missing. The table has about 360,000 clones, about 89% seen once. Sequenced material: PBMCs or T cells enriched from blood (not recorded which). All receptors derive from a man aged 35 to 55 in a cohort exposed to, infected with or recovered from COVID-19 (not recorded which). The CDR3 runs from the conserved cysteine through the conserved F or W. A D gene is named only where the DNA matches it firmly. Part of the rows lack a size; the others show once, few, many or a class for expanded clones.

clone_size j_call v_call d_call cdr3_nt cdr3_aa
NA TRBJ2-1 TRBV7-8 TRBD2 TGTGCCAGCGGCCCGAGGCTAGCGGGAGTGAATGAGCAGTTCTTC CASGPRLAGVNEQFF
NA TRBJ1-1 TRBV18 NA TGTGCCAGCTCACCGTCGATGGGGAGGGCGAACACTGAAGCTTTCTTT CASSPSMGRANTEAFF
NA TRBJ1-1 TRBV21-1 NA TGTGCCAGCAAAGGGGAGGGACGGACTGAAGCTTTCTTT CASKGEGRTEAFF
NA TRBJ2-1 TRBV19 TRBD2 TGTGCCAGTAGCATGGCGGGAGGATCCTACAATGAGCAGTTCTTC CASSMAGGSYNEQFF
NA TRBJ2-1 TRBV29-1 TRBD2 TGCAGCGTTTCCAGCGGGAGAACGTCCTACAATGAGCAGTTCTTC CSVSSGRTSYNEQFF
once TRBJ2-2 TRBV11-3 NA TGTGCCAGCAGCTCCCTTGGGCAGGGGAACACCGGGGAGCTGTTTTTT CASSSLGQGNTGELFF
NA TRBJ2-2 TRBV2 NA TGTGCCAGCAAGCCGGGGGCGAACACCGGGGAGCTGTTTTTT CASKPGANTGELFF
once TRBJ2-5 TRBV19 TRBD2 TGTGCCAGTAGTTCAAGGACTAGCGGGAGTTCGGAGACCCAGTACTTC CASSSRTSGSSETQYF
NA TRBJ1-5 TRBV5-4 NA TGTGCCAGCAGCTTGGAGGATGACAGGCCAAATAGCAATCAGCCCCAGCATTTT CASSLEDDRPNSNQPQHF
NA TRBJ2-2 TRBV30 NA TGTGCCTGGAACCTCCAGGGTAGGAGCACCGGGGAGCTGTTTTTT CAWNLQGRSTGELFF
few TRBJ1-1 TRBV4-1 NA TGCGCCAGCAGCCAAGCTGGGGCCCGGCGAATATTGAACACTGAAGCTTTCTTT CASSQAGARRILNTEAFF
once TRBJ1-3 TRBV7-6 NA TGTGCCAGCAGCTTAGTCGCAGACTCTGGAAACACCATATATTTT CASSLVADSGNTIYF
once TRBJ1-1 TRBV25-1 NA TGTGCCAGCAGTGGAGTATTTCCGGACACTGAAGCTTTCTTT CASSGVFPDTEAFF
NA TRBJ1-4 TRBV5-1 NA TGCGCCAGCAGCCTGGGTGCGGAGGGTGAAAAACTGTTTTTT CASSLGAEGEKLFF
NA TRBJ2-1 TRBV6-4 NA TGTGCCAGCAGTGAACTATCCAGGGCCTCCTACAATGAGCAGTTCTTC CASSELSRASYNEQFF
few TRBJ2-1 TRBV10-2 NA TGCGCCAGCAGTGCGGGGGAGTGGTTGGATGAGCAGTTCTTC CASSAGEWLDEQFF